Listed here are 24 T cell receptor beta chains from one sample, sequenced in a study of OX40 agonist ivuxolimab in advanced cancers. Generated by immunoSEQ multiplex PCR, the TCRdb table keeps only in-frame clones and is missing some. The sample records 20,000 to 25,000 clones, roughly 80% being singletons. The specimen comprised CD4+ or CD8+ T cells sorted from blood, sampled in a trial of the OX40 agonist ivuxolimab. These receptors were obtained from an adult with an advanced solid tumor such as melanoma, head and neck, liver or kidney cancer.

The count of this clone is one. The chain uses TRBV12-5 and TRBJ2-2; TRBD2 matches at 11 bases. The length of the CDR3 is 18 residues. V dropped 2 bases and J dropped 1; count of bases not matched to a gene: 6. The germline V gene has CDR1 LGHNT and CDR2 FRNRAP. The CDR3 DNA follows: TGTGCTAGTGGTTTGTATACTAGCGGGAGAGGGAACACCGGGGAGCTGTTTTTT. As protein: CASGLYTSGRGNTGELFF.

CDR3 bases: TGTGCCAGCAGGGCTTTGGGCTCCTACGAGCAGTACTTC. Its protein is CASRALGSYEQYF. V is TRBV13 and J is TRBJ2-7; D unresolved. The CDR3 is 13 residues long. The germline CDR1 and CDR2 sequences are PRHDT and FYEKMQ (reference sequence). The V end was cut by 6 bases, the J end by 0 bases, with 9 bases between.

CDR3 residues: CASSTTSESYEQYF. CDR3 DNA sequence: TGTGCCAGCAGCACGACTAGTGAGTCCTACGAGCAGTACTTC. V gene TRBV28 combines with J gene TRBJ2-7; tentatively, D is TRBD2 (6 bases). V lost 6 bases and J 1 base, leaving 13 bases between the germline ends. Germline-derived CDR1 and CDR2 are MDHEN and SYDVKM. The CDR3 is 14 amino acids.

V and J are TRBV2 and TRBJ2-1; D remains ambiguous. CDR3 length: 14 amino acids. V was clipped by 11 bases and J by 2 bases, with 16 bases between them. Germline V gene sequence: CDR1 SNHLY, CDR2 FYNNEI. Written as DNA, the CDR3 is TGTGCCGCTAAAAACAGCAGTACCTACAATGAGCAGTTCTTC. Its translation is CAAKNSSTYNEQFF.

V is TRBV19 and J is TRBJ2-3; 7 positions match TRBD2. V gave up 2 bases and J gave up 4 bases; unmatched junction bases: 9. Looked up from germline, CDR1 is LNHDA and CDR2 is SQIVND (reference sequence). The CDR3 runs to 16 residues. The DNA of the CDR3 is TGTGCCAGTAGTATACTCGCGGCGGGAGCGGCAGATACGCAGTATTTT. This gives the protein CASSILAAGAADTQYF.

This chain uses TRBV30 with TRBJ2-5; no definite D call. Trimming shortened V by 0 bases and J by 5 bases, and 10 bases separated the two germline ends. CDR1 and CDR2 from the germline V gene are GTSNPN and SVGIG (reference sequence). The CDR3 is 13 residues long. CDR3 loop: CAWSVADLETQYF. The CDR3 DNA sequence: TGTGCCTGGAGTGTTGCAGACTTGGAGACCCAGTACTTC.

The V call is TRBV7-8, the J call TRBJ2-1; D perhaps matches TRBD1 (5 bases). V shed 5 bases and J shed 0 bases, with 14 bases lying between them. Germline CDR1 reads SGHVS; CDR2 reads FQNEAQ. The CDR3 extends over 16 amino acids. The CDR3 region is CASSNNRRSSYNEQFF. The CDR3 region has the DNA TGTGCCAGCAGCAACAACAGGCGAAGCTCCTACAATGAGCAGTTCTTC.

The rearrangement uses TRBV14 and TRBJ1-2, with 10 bases fitting TRBD1. The V segment lost 5 bases and the J segment 8 bases; nucleotides outside the gene matches: 5. The CDR3 consists of 13 residues. Germline V CDR1 and CDR2: SGHDN, FVKESK. CDR3 protein: CASSVTGGVGYTF. The CDR3 DNA reads as TGTGCCAGCAGCGTGACAGGGGGCGTCGGCTACACCTTC.

The genes are TRBV6-5 and TRBJ2-7; TRBD1 matches at 8 bases. Germline-derived CDR1 and CDR2 are MNHEY and SVGAGI. The CDR3 has 15 amino acids. V trimming: 2 bases; J trimming: 6 bases; junction bases outside the gene matches: 9. Here the CDR3 DNA reads TGTGCCAGCAGTTACGGGACAGGTCGCAGTGGCGAGCAGTACTTC. It is translated as CASSYGTGRSGEQYF.

The chain uses TRBV4-1 and TRBJ2-3; the match to TRBD2 covers 7 bases. Germline loops: CDR1 MGHRA, CDR2 YSYEKL. This CDR3 is built from 17 residues. The V and J ends lost 4 bases and 2 bases, in that order; junction bases with no gene match: 12. CDR3 DNA sequence: TGCGCCAGCAGCCCCACCGTAGCGGGCGTTCTCACAGATACGCAGTATTTT. Its protein is CASSPTVAGVLTDTQYF.

The V call is TRBV4-1, the J call TRBJ2-5; 8 bases align to TRBD2. Germline CDR1 is MGHRA and CDR2 is YSYEKL. The CDR3 contains 16 residues. The J segment lost 3 bases and the V segment lost 4 bases, leaving 10 bases of the junction unmatched. The CDR3 DNA follows: TGCGCCAGCAGCCCCTACCCCCGGGGGGGGAAAGAGACCCAGTACTTC. Its protein is CASSPYPRGGKETQYF.

The genes are TRBV5-6 and TRBJ2-1, with 7 bases aligning to TRBD2. Trimming cost V 4 bases and J 6 bases; bases outside gene matches: 7. There are 14 residues in the CDR3. From germline, CDR1 is SGHDT and CDR2 YYEEEE. CDR3 protein: CASSTAGTTNEQFF. The CDR3 coding sequence is TGTGCCAGCAGCACCGCCGGGACTACCAATGAGCAGTTCTTC.

The rearrangement links TRBV5-1 to TRBJ2-1; TRBD2 matches 10 bases. After removal of 5 bases from V and 10 bases from J, the junction contained 9 bases not matched to a gene. This CDR3 is 14 amino acids long. Germline values: CDR1 SGHRS, CDR2 YFSETQ. CDR3 nucleotide sequence: TGCGCCAGCAGTGCGAGTAGCGGGAGGTCAGAGCAGTTCTTC. It yields the protein CASSASSGRSEQFF.

The chain uses TRBV6-5 and TRBJ2-2, with 9 nucleotides matching TRBD1. V lost 6 bases, J lost 4 bases, and 6 bases stayed unmatched. Germline lookup yields CDR1 MNHEY and CDR2 SVGAGI. The CDR3 consists of 15 residues. CDR3 nucleotide sequence: TGTGCCAGCAGCCTGGGACAGGGTATCACCGGGGAGCTGTTTTTT. Its translation: CASSLGQGITGELFF.

The genes are TRBV4-2 and TRBJ2-2, with 9 bases identical to TRBD2. The germline V gene encodes CDR1 LGHNA and CDR2 YNFKEQ. Trimming removed 1 base from V and 4 bases from J; junction bases left unmatched: 7. The CDR3 contains 17 residues. Here the CDR3 DNA reads TGTGCCAGCAGCCAAGTTGCGGGAGGGCCGGTCACCGGGGAGCTGTTTTTT. Its translation is CASSQVAGGPVTGELFF.

In its sample, this clone was seen a few times. This chain joins TRBV29-1 and TRBJ2-7; D may match TRBD1 or TRBD2 (6 bases each). With 5 bases removed from V and 0 bases from J, the gap between germline ends came to 17 bases. Germline lookup yields CDR1 SQVTM and CDR2 ANQGSEA. The CDR3 length is 15 residues. The CDR3 loop is CSVRGTPDNSYEQYF. The CDR3, as DNA: TGCAGCGTTCGCGGGACACCCGATAACTCCTACGAGCAGTACTTC.

The rearrangement joins TRBV7-3 to TRBJ1-4; D not resolved. The CDR3 is 14 amino acids. CDR1 and CDR2 (germline): SGHTA, FQGTGA. CDR3 protein: CPTRGDSGDEKLFF. In DNA form, the CDR3 reads TGTCCTACTCGGGGTGATAGCGGGGATGAAAAACTGTTTTTT.

The chain uses TRBV28 and TRBJ2-6; the D is unclear. The germline CDR1 and CDR2 sequences are MDHEN and SYDVKM. The CDR3 sequence is 13 residues long. V lost 7 bases to trimming and J lost 0 bases, with 4 bases between them. The CDR3 reads CASMPSGANVLTF. CDR3 sequence (DNA): TGTGCCAGCATGCCCTCTGGGGCCAACGTCCTGACTTTC.

The rearrangement links TRBV13 to TRBJ2-3; unclear D gene. The V gene's germline CDR1 is PRHDT and CDR2 FYEKMQ (reference sequence). This CDR3 spans 16 amino acids. V was trimmed by 5 bases and J by 5 bases, leaving 20 bases between them. CDR3 nucleotide sequence: TGTGCCAGCAGCGGCAGGCTTGTGGGCCTTGGAGATACGCAGTATTTT. This gives the protein CASSGRLVGLGDTQYF.

The rearrangement uses TRBV10-2 and TRBJ2-7; D remains unclear. The CDR3 contains 13 residues. Per germline, CDR1 WSHSY and CDR2 SAAADI. Between the trimmed V and J ends, which lost 2 bases and 3 bases, there was a span of 8 bases. The chain's CDR3 is CASSETHYYEQYF. The DNA for the CDR3 is TGCGCCAGCAGTGAGACACATTACTACGAGCAGTACTTC.

The V and J genes are TRBV4-1 and TRBJ2-1; 9 positions agree with TRBD2. The junction had 10 bases not matched to a gene; V was cut back by 3 bases and J by 10 bases. The V gene's germline CDR1 is MGHRA and CDR2 YSYEKL. The CDR3 consists of 15 residues. The CDR3 is CASSHFPSGTEEQFF. CDR3 coding DNA: TGCGCCAGCAGCCATTTCCCTAGCGGGACGGAGGAGCAGTTCTTC.

V usage is TRBV5-1 and J usage is TRBJ2-3, with D possibly TRBD2 on 5 matching bases. V was pared by 2 bases and J by 4 bases, with 11 bases between. This CDR3 has 14 residues. Germline-derived CDR1 and CDR2 are SGHRS and YFSETQ. CDR3 residues: CASSFVATSDTQYF. The CDR3 nucleotides read TGCGCCAGCAGCTTCGTAGCGACCTCAGATACGCAGTATTTT.

This chain connects TRBV5-4 to TRBJ2-7; D perhaps matches TRBD2 (7 bases). The CDR3 covers 13 residues. Germline loops: CDR1 SGHNT, CDR2 YYREEE (reference sequence). Trimming removed 2 bases from V and 7 bases from J, with 13 bases in between. For the CDR3, the DNA is TGTGCCAGCAGCTTTGGGGGGGCAGGAGAGCAGTACTTC. Protein sequence: CASSFGGAGEQYF.

V is TRBV7-8 and J is TRBJ1-5, with a possible D match to TRBD1 (6 bases). The germline V gene encodes CDR1 SGHVS and CDR2 FQNEAQ. This CDR3 has 15 amino acids. Trimming cost V 1 base and J 3 bases, with 10 bases left between them. The CDR3 sequence: CASSLDRVPNQPQHF. The CDR3 bases are TGTGCCAGCAGCTTAGACAGGGTCCCCAATCAGCCCCAGCATTTT.